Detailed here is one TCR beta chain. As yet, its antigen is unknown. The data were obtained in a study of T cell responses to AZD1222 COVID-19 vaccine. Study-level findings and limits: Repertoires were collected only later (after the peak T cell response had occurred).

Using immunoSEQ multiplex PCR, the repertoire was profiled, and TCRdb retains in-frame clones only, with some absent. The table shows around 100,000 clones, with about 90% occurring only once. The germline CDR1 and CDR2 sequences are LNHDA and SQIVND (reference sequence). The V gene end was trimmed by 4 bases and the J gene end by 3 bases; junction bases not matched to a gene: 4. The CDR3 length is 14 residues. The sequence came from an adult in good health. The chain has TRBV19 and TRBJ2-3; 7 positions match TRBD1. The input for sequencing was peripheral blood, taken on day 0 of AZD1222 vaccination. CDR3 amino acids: CASSTTGVTDTQYF. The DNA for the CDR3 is TGTGCCAGTAGTACCACAGGGGTGACAGATACGCAGTATTTT.